This TCR beta chain was profiled in a study of cytomegalovirus exposure and HLA in healthy donors. Study at large: An early release of data contained 75 million to 90 million unique TCRs, which came from HLA-typed donors. Study results and limitations: Generally TCR sequences proved uncommon, though certain public TCRs appeared in numerous donors. Earlier analysis looked at TCR beta V segments, and most were productive about 90% or about 30% of the time. Over 150 TCR beta chains were listed as cytomegalovirus-associated.

This PCR relied on a set of 60 Vbeta primers and 13 Jbeta primers. The data were produced by immunoSEQ multiplex PCR, yet TCRdb's version contains in-frame clones alone and is incomplete. The repertoire consists of 85,000 to 130,000 clones, with 84% occurring once and the leading ten covering 1.2%. The CDR3 covers 15 residues. V was pared by 5 bases and J by 7 bases, with 8 bases of the junction left unmatched. Germline V CDR1 and CDR2: SGHRS, YFSETQ. For this clone: What it binds is unknown.

Input material: PBMCs. This sequence originates from a young woman in good health and CMV-seronegative. The genes are TRBV5-1 and TRBJ1-6; 8 nucleotides line up with TRBD1. The CDR3 spells CASSKGQGSNSPLHF. Here the CDR3 DNA reads TGCGCCAGCAGTAAAGGACAGGGCAGCAATTCACCCCTCCACTTT.